The clone carrying this T cell receptor beta chain was seen many times. A unique molecular identifier was carried by every single TCR cDNA molecule. TCRdb re-called the 5' RACE reads with MiXCR, one entry per CDR3 protein. Here the sample spans some 12,000 distinct CDR3 sequences, approximately 6.2% being singletons. The sample's time point: sample taken at primary tumor resection. TCRs were sequenced from unsorted whole RNA of tumor, nontumor lung or PBMC. Donation came from 70 or so patients with untreated early-stage non-small cell lung cancer. V was pared by 0 bases and J by 7 bases, with 14 bases between. Germline V lookup: CDR1 SGHRS, CDR2 YFSETQ. CDR3 length: 14 residues. The entry originates in a study of spatial heterogeneity in lung cancer. Turning to the study itself: The study consistently detected more beta-chain than alpha-chain sequences.

This clonotype was obtained from a male donor with early-stage non-small cell lung cancer. Sequencing used normal lung tissue next to the tumor, obtained at surgery. The chain uses TRBV5-1 and TRBJ2-7; D not resolved. The CDR3 sequence: CASSLGRSGTEQYF. DNA of the CDR3: TGCGCCAGCAGCTTGGGTAGGTCCGGTACGGAGCAGTACTTC.